The 17 T cell receptor beta chains reported below all come from one sample, sequenced in a study of monozygotic twins with inflammatory bowel disease. TCRdb reprocessed the 5' RACE reads, with one entry per CDR3 protein and no DNA. The table lists fewer than 550,000 distinct CDR3 sequences. Sequencing was done on a sample of blood. Source of these receptors: a human donor with ulcerative colitis or Crohn's disease, or a healthy co-twin of an affected twin (not recorded which).

The rearrangement uses TRBV12-3 or TRBV12-4 and TRBJ2-1; the TCRdb D gene call, TRBD2, has no DNA to confirm it. The CDR3 has 20 residues. CDR3 region: CTSSLRLAGGYALLYNEQFF.

The V and J genes are TRBV30 and TRBJ2-4; TCRdb names TRBD1, which stays unverified in the absence of DNA. CDR1 and CDR2 (germline): GTSNPN, SVGIG (reference sequence). The CDR3 runs to 15 residues. The chain's CDR3 is CAWSDSGTGEYIQYF.

The chain links TRBV6-2 or TRBV6-3 to TRBJ1-5. CDR1 is MNHEY, CDR2 SVGEGT, per germline. CDR3 length equals 14 residues. The CDR3: CASRRGGRNQPQHF.

The chain links TRBV5-1 to TRBJ2-1; TCRdb selects TRBD1, and the lack of DNA leaves this call unchecked. Germline CDR1 reads SGHRS; CDR2 reads YFSETQ. This CDR3 has 15 residues. The CDR3 region is CASSLPGQGHNEQFF.

The CDR3 loop is CAWSVPGPTKEETQYF. This chain uses TRBV30 with TRBJ2-5; checking the TCRdb D call of TRBD2 is not possible without DNA. The CDR3 totals 16 residues. The germline gives CDR1 GTSNPN, CDR2 SVGIG (reference sequence).

The rearrangement links TRBV18 to TRBJ1-1. The CDR3 extends over 12 amino acids. Germline lookup yields CDR1 KGHSH and CDR2 LQKENI. CDR3 sequence: CASSQKNTEAFF.

The chain's CDR3 is CASSFVGNAYRTEAFF. V and J are TRBV5-5 and TRBJ1-1. Germline V gives CDR1 SGHKS, CDR2 YYEKEE (reference sequence). The CDR3 has 16 amino acids.

V usage is TRBV29-1 and J usage is TRBJ2-5; there is no DNA to check the TCRdb D call of TRBD1. This CDR3 is built from 13 residues. Germline V gene data show CDR1 as SQVTM and CDR2 as ANQGSEA. This CDR3 reads CSVGQQYQETQYF.

This chain joins TRBV5-6 and TRBJ2-7; the D call of TRBD2 rests on TCRdb alone, since no DNA is present to check it. The germline V gene has CDR1 SGHDT and CDR2 YYEEEE. The CDR3 sequence is 15 residues long. This CDR3 is CASSFRTSVYYEQYF. Together with reference TRBV5-6 and TRBJ2-7, the CDR3 gives the full variable domain: DAGVTQSPTHLIKTRGQQVTLRCSPKSGHDTVSWYQQALGQGPQFIFQYYEEEERQRGNFPDRFSGHQFPNYSSELNVNALLLGDSALYLCASSFRTSVYYEQYFGPGTRLTVT.

The chain carries TRBV20-1 and TRBJ2-7; TCRdb's D call of TRBD1 is untestable without DNA. This CDR3 contains 11 residues. The V gene's germline CDR1 is DFQATT and CDR2 SNEGSKA (reference sequence). The CDR3: CSAYRVGEQYF.

The V gene is TRBV10-2, the J gene TRBJ1-1. The CDR3 totals 13 residues. The germline V gene has CDR1 WSHSY and CDR2 SAAADI. The CDR3 region is CASRADISTEAFF.

The rearrangement uses TRBV5-1 and TRBJ1-4; absent DNA, TCRdb's TRBD1 call cannot be checked. Germline V CDR1 and CDR2: SGHRS, YFSETQ. The length of the CDR3 is 17 residues. CDR3 protein: CASSSGQGRGDVEKLFF.

The rearrangement links TRBV12-3 or TRBV12-4 to TRBJ1-2; TCRdb gives TRBD1 as the D gene, but with no DNA this cannot be confirmed. The CDR3 is 14 amino acids. CDR3: CASSLTGEGYGYTF.

The chain has TRBV15 and TRBJ2-3; TCRdb's assignment of TRBD1 cannot be checked, as there is no DNA. This CDR3 contains 17 residues. Germline assignment: CDR1 LNHNV and CDR2 YYDKDF (reference sequence). The CDR3 spells CATSRSLGIRRTDTLYF.

This chain connects TRBV11-2 to TRBJ1-2. The CDR3 sequence is 13 residues long. Germline values: CDR1 SGHAT, CDR2 FQNNGV. This CDR3 is CASSPGGGRRYTF.

CDR3 amino acids: CASSLKRGEGTGELFF. The rearrangement joins TRBV12-3 or TRBV12-4 to TRBJ2-2; TCRdb calls TRBD2, which cannot be checked without DNA. There are 16 residues in the CDR3.

The chain combines TRBV11-2 with TRBJ2-2; as DNA is missing, the TRBD1 call by TCRdb cannot be tested. The germline CDR1 and CDR2 sequences are SGHAT and FQNNGV. The CDR3 extends over 12 amino acids. CDR3 residues: CADLGQTGELFF.